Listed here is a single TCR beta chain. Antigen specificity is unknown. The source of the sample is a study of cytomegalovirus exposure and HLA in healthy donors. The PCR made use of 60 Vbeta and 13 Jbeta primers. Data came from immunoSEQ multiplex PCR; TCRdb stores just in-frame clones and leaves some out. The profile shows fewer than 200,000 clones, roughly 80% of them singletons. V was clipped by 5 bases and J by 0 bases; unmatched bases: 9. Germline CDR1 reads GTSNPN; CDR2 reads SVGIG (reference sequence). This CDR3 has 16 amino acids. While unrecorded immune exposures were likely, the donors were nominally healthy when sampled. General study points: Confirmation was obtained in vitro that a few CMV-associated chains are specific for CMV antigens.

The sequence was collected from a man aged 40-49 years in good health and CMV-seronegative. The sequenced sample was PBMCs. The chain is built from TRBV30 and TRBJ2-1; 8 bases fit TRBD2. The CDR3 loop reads CAWAVAGGGSYNEQFF. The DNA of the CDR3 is TGTGCCTGGGCTGTGGCGGGGGGCGGCTCCTACAATGAGCAGTTCTTC.